This TCR beta chain was captured by sequencing in a study of blood T cell repertoires in COVID-19. For the study at large: Whether acute or convalescent, the COVID-19 samples came from the United States, Italy and Spain.

In Seattle, patients joined the study during active infection and were tracked longitudinally. V was pared by 2 bases and J by 0 bases, with 12 bases between. Germline values: CDR1 SQVTM, CDR2 ANQGSEA. The CDR3 length is 15 residues. Methods used by the authors: Reference gene primer amplification yielded estimated nucleated cell counts. Profiling relied on immunoSEQ multiplex PCR, and the TCRdb table lists in-frame clones only, not all of them. V and J calls and clone size are those listed in that table; D and trimming were worked out from the DNA. The sample holds some 300,000 clones, more than 80% seen once.

This sequence was found in a woman aged 45 to 65 with COVID-19, enrolled during active disease. This chain connects TRBV29-1 to TRBJ2-3, with D possibly being TRBD1 (6 bases). Sequencing input: peripheral blood. DNA of the CDR3: TGCAGCGTTGAAAGGTCCAGGGGTAGCACAGATACGCAGTATTTT. Translation gives CSVERSRGSTDTQYF.